This T cell receptor (beta chain) appears in the sequencing data of a study of CXCR3-negative and CXCR3-positive naive CD8 T cells (dated by TCRdb to about 2019). The study in broad terms: In total, approximately 130 million TRB reads were obtained, or roughly 1.5 +/- 0.3 million reads per library. Data from under 12 donors, pooled across two independent experiments, went into the diversity and physicochemical repertoire analyses. TRBV-TRBJ cluster analysis included naive subsets from 5 donors and memory cells from 3 donors.

General findings and caveats noted by the study authors: Repertoire diversity was comparably high in both naive subsets but much lower in memory CD8+ T cells. Compared with CXCR3-negative naive cells, CXCR3-positive naive cells had TRB CDR3s with higher hydrophobicity (lower Kidera factor 4), lower energy, and higher strength and volume indices. Because CXCR3 expression was partially decreased after cryopreservation, freshly isolated PBMCs were used for most assays. Naive CXCR3-negative and CXCR3-positive cells from the same donor showed similar TRBV-TRBJ usage, whereas memory cells showed distinct patterns. Because surface CD5, which is linked to self-reactivity in mice, was comparable between the naive subsets, TCR interaction strength was also inferred from the physicochemical properties of TRB CDR3s.

The CDR3 goes from the cysteine to the phenylalanine over 14 residues. No DNA was logged. For every CD8+ T cell subset, fewer than 350,000 cells were flow-sorted straight into RLT lysis buffer, and each subset was sorted in triplicate. Naive CD8+ T cells were defined stringently as CD45RO-CCR7+CD27+CD95- to exclude memory contaminants. Using standard density gradient centrifugation, peripheral blood mononuclear cells were isolated from buffy coats. A FACSAria III was used to flow-sort naive CXCR3-negative and CXCR3-positive CD8+ T cells. An RNeasy Mini Kit was used to extract total RNA from the sorted cells. Concerning this clonotype: There is no known antigen for this receptor.

Instrument used: NextSeq 550. The Human TCR Profiling Kit (MiLaboratory) was used to make UMI-labeled 5' RACE TRB cDNA libraries. The full amount of extracted RNA was used for cDNA synthesis, and the full amount of resulting cDNA was used for PCR amplification. Libraries were prepared in parallel using an identical number of PCR cycles. Per the original workflow: About 53,000 +/- 10,000 unique UMI-labeled TRB cDNA molecules per library were extracted with MIGEC and MiXCR, with at least two reads per UMI required. Each library averaged around 40,000 +/- 10,000 functional in-frame TRB CDR3 nucleotide clonotypes without stop codons. After downsampling to 5000 UMI-labeled TRB molecules per sample, diversity metrics such as normalized Shannon-Wiener and Chao1 were calculated in VDJtools. VDJtools was used to calculate clonotype-size-weighted physicochemical properties of the central five CDR3 residues, namely interaction energy, strength, volume and Kidera factor 4. Based on TCRdb reprocessing of the reads, there is one entry per CDR3 protein sequence, and DNA is missing. None of the V and J calls come from the authors' own analysis; TCRdb made them. For this sample, the table gives about 84,000 distinct CDR3 sequences. The ten largest clones represent roughly 0.62% of the sample.

The origin of this receptor is a human donor in good health. Some clones in this sample may be carry-over from other donors' samples. The sequenced sample was naive CXCR3+ CD8+ T cells from blood. What the cell subset or site label conveys for this sample: CD45RO-CCR7+CD27+CD95- naive CD8+ T cells expressing CXCR3 (TNR3+). The receptor chain draws on TRBV12-3 or TRBV12-4 and TRBJ2-1; TCRdb indicates TRBD1, and absent DNA this call remains unverified. The CDR3 reads as follows: CASSRDTLNNEQFF.